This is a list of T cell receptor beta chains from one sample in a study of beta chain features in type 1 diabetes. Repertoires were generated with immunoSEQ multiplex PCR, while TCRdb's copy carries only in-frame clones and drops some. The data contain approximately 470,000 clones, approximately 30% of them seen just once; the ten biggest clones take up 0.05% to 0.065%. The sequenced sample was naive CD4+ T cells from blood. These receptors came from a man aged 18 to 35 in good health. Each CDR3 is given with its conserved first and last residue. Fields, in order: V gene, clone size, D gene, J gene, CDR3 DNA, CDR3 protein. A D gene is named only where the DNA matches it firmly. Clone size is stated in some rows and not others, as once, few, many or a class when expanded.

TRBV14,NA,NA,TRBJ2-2,TGTGCCAGCAGCCAAACCGGGGAGCTGTTTTTT,CASSQTGELFF
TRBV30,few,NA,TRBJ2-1,TGTGCGGGAGACTATGCGGATAACTACAATGAGCAGTTCTTC,CAGDYADNYNEQFF
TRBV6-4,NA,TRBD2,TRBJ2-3,TGTGCCAGCAGTGCTAGCGGGAGGACAGATACGCAGTATTTT,CASSASGRTDTQYF
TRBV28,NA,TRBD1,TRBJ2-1,TGTGCCAGCACGGGACAGTCCTACAATGAGCAGTTCTTC,CASTGQSYNEQFF
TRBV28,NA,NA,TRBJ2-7,TGTGCCAGCACCATTGGTCCGGGAGACGAGCAGTACTTC,CASTIGPGDEQYF
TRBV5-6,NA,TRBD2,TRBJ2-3,TGTGCCAGCAGCATCCGGACTAGCGGGTCCGGGGAGGCAGATACGCAGTATTTT,CASSIRTSGSGEADTQYF
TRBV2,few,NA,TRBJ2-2,TGTGCCAGCAGTGAATTTCGGGCGCCCGGGGAGCTGTTTTTT,CASSEFRAPGELFF
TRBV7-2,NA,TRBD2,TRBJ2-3,TGTGCCAGCAGCTTGAGGACTAGCGTCAGTTCCACAGATACGCAGTATTTT,CASSLRTSVSSTDTQYF
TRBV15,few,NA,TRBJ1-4,TGTGCCACCAGCCCGGGGGTTAATGAAAAACTGTTTTTT,CATSPGVNEKLFF
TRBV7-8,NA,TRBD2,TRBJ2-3,TGTGCCAGCAGCGACGCTAAACGCGGGAGGGCCTCGCAGTATTTT,CASSDAKRGRASQYF
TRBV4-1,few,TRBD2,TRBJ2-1,TGCGCCAGCAGCCCCGGACTAGCGAAGAGCTCCTACAATGAGCAGTTCTTC,CASSPGLAKSSYNEQFF
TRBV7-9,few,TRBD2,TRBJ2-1,TGTGCCAGCAGCTCCCCAAGTAGCGGGTACTCCAATGAGCAGTTCTTC,CASSSPSSGYSNEQFF
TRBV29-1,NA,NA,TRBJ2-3,TGCAGCGTTGGGGTAACCCCGGACCTCACAGATACGCAGTATTTT,CSVGVTPDLTDTQYF
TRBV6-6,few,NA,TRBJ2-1,TGTGCCAGCAGTTATCCCGGGACGGGGCGGGATGAGCAGTTCTTC,CASSYPGTGRDEQFF
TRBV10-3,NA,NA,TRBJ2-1,TGTGCCATCAGTGAAAGGTCGCGGGATGAGCAGTTCTTC,CAISERSRDEQFF
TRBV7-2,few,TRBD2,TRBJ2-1,TGTGCCAGCAGCGGCTCTAGCGGGAGCTCCTACAATGAGCAGTTCTTC,CASSGSSGSSYNEQFF
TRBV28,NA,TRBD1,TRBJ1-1,TGTGCCAGCAGGACCGGGACAGGATGGACTGAAGCTTTCTTT,CASRTGTGWTEAFF
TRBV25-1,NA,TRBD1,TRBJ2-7,TGTGCCAGCAGTCGGACAGGGGGGAACTACGAGCAGTACTTC,CASSRTGGNYEQYF
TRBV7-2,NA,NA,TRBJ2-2,TGTGCCAGCAGCTTACGGGCAGCGAACACCGGGGAGCTGTTTTTT,CASSLRAANTGELFF
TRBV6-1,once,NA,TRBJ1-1,TGTGCCAGCAGTGAAGCCCAGGGACTGGCCGCTTTCTTT,CASSEAQGLAAFF
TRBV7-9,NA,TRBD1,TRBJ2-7,TGTGCCAGCAGTCACCGGACAGGGTATGGCGAGCAGTACTTC,CASSHRTGYGEQYF
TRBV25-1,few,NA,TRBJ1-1,TGTGCCAGCAGCCCTAACAGGGAGAACACTGAAGCTTTCTTT,CASSPNRENTEAFF